Here is one T cell receptor beta chain with its context. Its cognate antigen is unknown. Genes and germline are mouse. The CDR3 end is not reached by the read, which stops 1 residue before it; the germline J gene fills it in. The data are from a study of tissue T cells after allogeneic stem cell transplantation. Overall study findings and caveats: Tissue-detected TCR repertoire was only partly captured by blood and spleen T cells.

The length of the CDR3 is 14 residues. Germline trimming cut 4 bases from V and 3 bases from J; bases unmatched to any gene: 3. CDR1 LGHDT and CDR2 YNNKQL come from the germline V gene (reference sequence). Repertoires were generated with immunoSEQ multiplex PCR, while TCRdb's copy carries only in-frame clones and drops some. The repertoire holds about 5,800 clones, 46% seen once, with 2.5% to 3.5% in the top ten. Indicated time point: mouse harvest day 7 after allogeneic transplant. Each mouse received 10^7 T-cell-depleted marrow cells plus 10^6 splenic CD5+ T cells by tail vein. Mice had MHC-mismatched B6 into BALB/c GVHD, sampled day 7 or 14.

Sequenced sample: skin. V is TRBV4 and J is TRBJ2-7; 10 bases map to TRBD2. The receptor's source is a female BALB/c mouse given C57BL/6 T cells with graft-versus-host disease after an allogeneic hematopoietic cell transplant. CDR3: CASSLGTGDYEQYF. The DNA read from the CDR3 is TGTGCCAGCAGCTTAGGGACTGGGGACTATGAACAGTAC.